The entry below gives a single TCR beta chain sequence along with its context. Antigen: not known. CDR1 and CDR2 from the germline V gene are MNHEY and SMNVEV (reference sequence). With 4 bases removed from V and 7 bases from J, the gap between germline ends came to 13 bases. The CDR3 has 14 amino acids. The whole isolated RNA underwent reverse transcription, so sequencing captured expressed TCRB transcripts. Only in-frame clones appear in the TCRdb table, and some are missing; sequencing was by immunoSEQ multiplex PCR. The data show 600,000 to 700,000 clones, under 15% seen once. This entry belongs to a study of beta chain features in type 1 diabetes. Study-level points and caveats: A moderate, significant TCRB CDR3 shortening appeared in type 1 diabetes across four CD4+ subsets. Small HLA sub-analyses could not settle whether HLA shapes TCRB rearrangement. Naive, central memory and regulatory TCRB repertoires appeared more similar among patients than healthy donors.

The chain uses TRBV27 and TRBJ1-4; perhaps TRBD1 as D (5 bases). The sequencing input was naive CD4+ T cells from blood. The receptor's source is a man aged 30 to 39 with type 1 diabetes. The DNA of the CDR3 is TGTGCCAGCAGTTCGCTGCAGGGCGGTGAAAAACTGTTTTTT. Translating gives CASSSLQGGEKLFF.